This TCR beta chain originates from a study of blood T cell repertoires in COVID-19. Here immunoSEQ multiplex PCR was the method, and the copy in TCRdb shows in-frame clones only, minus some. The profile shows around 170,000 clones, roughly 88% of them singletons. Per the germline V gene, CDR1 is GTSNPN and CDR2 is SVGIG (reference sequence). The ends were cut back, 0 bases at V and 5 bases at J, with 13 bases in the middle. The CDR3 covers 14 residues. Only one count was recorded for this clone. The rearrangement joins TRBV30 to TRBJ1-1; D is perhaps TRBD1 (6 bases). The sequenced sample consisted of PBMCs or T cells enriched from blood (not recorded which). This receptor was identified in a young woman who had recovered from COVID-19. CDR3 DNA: TGTGCCTGGAGTGTGAACAGGGAGTCGACTGAAGCTTTCTTT. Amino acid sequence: CAWSVNRESTEAFF.